This TCR beta chain emerged from a study of cytomegalovirus exposure and HLA in healthy donors. General study findings and limits: Despite most TCR sequences being rare, some public TCRs occurred in many donors.

Researchers ran the PCR with 60 Vbeta and 13 Jbeta primers. Assay used: immunoSEQ multiplex PCR; TCRdb lists only in-frame clones, some missing. The top ten hold just under 3% of the sample, which has over 150,000 clones, roughly 70% seen once. Details on this clone: The antigen is not known.

Sequencing used PBMCs. The TCR originated in a male donor in good health and CMV-seronegative.

The CDR3 DNA reads as TGTGCCAGTAGTCGCGGGACTAGCGGGAGTAATGAGCAGTTCTTC. It translates to CASSRGTSGSNEQFF. The chain recombines TRBV19 with TRBJ2-1; TRBD2 agrees at 14 bases. Germline CDR1 LNHDA, CDR2 SQIVND (reference sequence). Losses at the gene ends were 5 bases for V and 7 bases for J; bases not matched to a gene: 4. The CDR3 runs 15 residues.